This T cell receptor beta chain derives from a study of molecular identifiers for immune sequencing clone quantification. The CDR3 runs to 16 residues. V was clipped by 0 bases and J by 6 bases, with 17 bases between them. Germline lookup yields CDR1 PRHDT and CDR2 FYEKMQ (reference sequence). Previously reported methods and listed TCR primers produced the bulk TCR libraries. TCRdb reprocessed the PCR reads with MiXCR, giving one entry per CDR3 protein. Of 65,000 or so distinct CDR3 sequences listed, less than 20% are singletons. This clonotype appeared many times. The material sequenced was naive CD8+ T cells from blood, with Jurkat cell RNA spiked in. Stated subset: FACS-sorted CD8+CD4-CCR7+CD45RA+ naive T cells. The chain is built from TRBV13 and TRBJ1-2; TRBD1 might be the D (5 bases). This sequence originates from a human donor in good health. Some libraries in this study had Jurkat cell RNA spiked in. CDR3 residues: CASSLGPAGRIDGYTF. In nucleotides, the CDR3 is TGTGCCAGCAGCTTAGGCCCCGCAGGGAGGATCGATGGCTACACCTTC. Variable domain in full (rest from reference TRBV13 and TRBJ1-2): AAGVIQSPRHLIKEKRETATLKCYPIPRHDTVYWYQQGPGQDPQFLISFYEKMQSDKGSIPDRFSAQQFSDYHSELNMSSLELGDSALYFCASSLGPAGRIDGYTFGSGTRLTVV.